The rows below give T cell receptor beta chains drawn from one sample of a study of T cells after yellow fever vaccination. TCRdb processed the 5' RACE reads anew with MiXCR; each CDR3 protein has one entry. This sample has some 300,000 distinct CDR3 sequences, with under 9% found just once. Here the sequenced sample was CD4+ T cells sorted from PBMCs, taken 5 days after the yellow fever booster vaccination. These receptors all stem from a man between 18 and 29 years old who received the YFV17D yellow fever vaccine. CDR3s include the opening cysteine and the closing phenylalanine or tryptophan. The D gene is left open where the match is weak. Expanded clones are given a class, and other clones once, few, many or no size at all.

TRBV27	few	19	TRBJ2-2	-	TGTGCCAGCAGTTTCGGGACACTGGCGGAAGGGGGTAGGGACGGGGAGCTGTTTTTT	CASSFGTLAEGGRDGELFF
TRBV4-3	-	13	TRBJ2-7	-	TGCGCCAGCAGCCCGCTCCCACAGGGCAAGCAGTACTTC	CASSPLPQGKQYF
TRBV7-6	-	15	TRBJ2-3	-	TGTGCCAGCAGCCGTGGACCCGTCGGTCCAGATACGCAGTATTTT	CASSRGPVGPDTQYF
TRBV4-1	-	15	TRBJ1-2	TRBD1	TGCGCCAGCAGCAAGGAGGGCAGGGGGCAAATAGGCTACACCTTC	CASSKEGRGQIGYTF
TRBV9	few	15	TRBJ2-2	TRBD2	TGTGCCAGCAGGGCGGGACTAGCGGGGGCCGGGGAGCTGTTTTTT	CASRAGLAGAGELFF
TRBV5-1	many	15	TRBJ1-4	-	TGCGCCAGCAGCGAGGGGGGGGATGGAGGTGAAAAACTGTTTTTT	CASSEGGDGGEKLFF
TRBV25-1	few	15	TRBJ1-3	-	TGTGCCAGCAGTGACCCAGTACTCTCTGGAAACACCATATATTTT	CASSDPVLSGNTIYF
TRBV7-2	many	13	TRBJ2-7	TRBD1	TGTGCCAGCAGCCGACAGGGGACCTACGAGCAGTACTTC	CASSRQGTYEQYF
TRBV7-9	few	14	TRBJ2-7	-	TGTGCCAGCACTCGACAGGGTCGGGGGCACGAGCAGTACTTC	CASTRQGRGHEQYF
TRBV5-5	-	12	TRBJ1-1	-	TGTGCCAGCAGCTTACATAACACTGAAGCTTTCTTT	CASSLHNTEAFF
TRBV7-6	-	15	TRBJ1-2	TRBD1	TGTGCCAGCAGCTTAGCTTCCGGGACAGGGGTAGGCTACACCTTC	CASSLASGTGVGYTF
TRBV3-1	many	15	TRBJ2-7	-	TGTGCCAGCAGCCAAGGCCTGAGTGCGAGCTACGAGCAGTACTTC	CASSQGLSASYEQYF
TRBV4-2	few	20	TRBJ2-6	-	TGTGCCAGCAGCCAAGATGCGTCAGGGAATTTTCCATCCGGGGCCAACGTCCTGACTTTC	CASSQDASGNFPSGANVLTF
TRBV5-4	many	13	TRBJ1-1	TRBD1	TGTGCCAGCAGCTTGGGTGGGACAGGTGAAGCTTTCTTT	CASSLGGTGEAFF
TRBV24-1	-	15	TRBJ2-7	TRBD1	TGTGCCACCAGTGATCCCCGGCAGGGGGACAACGAGCAGTACTTC	CATSDPRQGDNEQYF
TRBV6-5	many	16	TRBJ2-1	TRBD2	TGTGCCAGCAGTTCACTAGCGGGGGTTCGCTACAATGAGCAGTTCTTC	CASSSLAGVRYNEQFF
TRBV5-1	many	18	TRBJ1-1	TRBD1	TGCGCCAGCAGCAGAAACCCGGGACAGGGGCCGCTGAACACTGAAGCTTTCTTT	CASSRNPGQGPLNTEAFF
TRBV19	-	13	TRBJ1-4	TRBD1	TGTGCCAGTAAGGACAGGCTGATAGAAAAACTGTTTTTT	CASKDRLIEKLFF
TRBV6-2/TRBV6-3	-	11	TRBJ1-2	-	TGTGCCAGCAGTTTAGCGAATGGCTACACCTTC	CASSLANGYTF
TRBV27	few	15	TRBJ1-1	-	TGTGCCAGCAGTACGCACGGGTCCCGGAGGACTGAAGCTTTCTTT	CASSTHGSRRTEAFF
TRBV4-3	many	13	TRBJ2-2	-	TGCGCCAGCAGCCAAGAGTCTGTCGGGGAGCTGTTTTTT	CASSQESVGELFF
TRBV29-1	few	11	TRBJ1-3	-	TGCAGCGTTATTAGTGGAAACACCATATATTTT	CSVISGNTIYF
TRBV4-2	few	15	TRBJ1-2	-	TGTGCCAGCAGCCAAGATGCGGGGAAAGGCTATGGCTACACCTTC	CASSQDAGKGYGYTF
TRBV2	-	13	TRBJ2-1	-	TGTGCCAGCAGGGAGGGGGGCCACAATGAGCAGTTCTTC	CASREGGHNEQFF